The clone carrying this TCR beta chain was detected many times. The antigen is not known. TCRdb analysed the 5' RACE reads with MiXCR anew, one entry per CDR3 protein. The table lists about 120,000 distinct CDR3 sequences, under 9% of them singletons. This sample was included in a study of T cells after yellow fever vaccination. The wider study: Those fractions that held only low numbers of cells were prepared using the SMART-Seq v4 Ultra Low Input RNA kit.

Study-level findings and limits: The study noted that FACS-sorted repertoires could contain abundant clonotypes contaminating from the bulk population. Most clones from primary vaccination resurfaced after the booster (approximately 97% CD4, more than 75% CD8).

The V and J ends lost 2 bases and 0 bases, in that order; junction bases with no gene match: 8. From germline, CDR1 is KGHSH and CDR2 LQKENI. The length of the CDR3 is 19 residues. This material consisted of CD8+ T cells sorted from PBMCs, taken 45 days after the yellow fever booster vaccination. The chain employs TRBV18 and TRBJ2-3; 13 positions match TRBD2. The source is a man between 25 and 39 years old who received the YFV17D yellow fever vaccine. CDR3: CASSPSHRTSGRSTDTQYF. CDR3 bases: TGTGCCAGCTCACCATCCCACCGGACTAGCGGGAGAAGCACAGATACGCAGTATTTT.